This TCR beta chain originates from a study of human T cells and chemical hapten exposure. Study-level results: The study found that DPC sensitization did not change TCRs above 1 in 1000 frequency.

Points on this clonotype: Its antigen is as yet unknown.

The sample's time point: patch test 2, 6 weeks after DPC sensitization. The treatment: therapeutic diphenylcyclopropenone sensitization with weekly scalp DPC. Phlebotomy was performed prior to application of every patch test. TCRdb redid the calling of the RACE reads with MiXCR, one entry per CDR3 protein. The repertoire holds about 350,000 distinct CDR3 sequences, with around 6% as singletons. This TCR was sampled from a woman in her late teens or twenties with alopecia areata. Some clones in this sample may be carry-over from other donors' samples. The source was whole blood, collected in connection with sensitization to the hapten diphenylcyclopropenone (DPC).

The CDR3 coding sequence is TGCGCCAGCAGCTTCGGACAGGGGGAAGAGACCCAGTACTTC. Protein: CASSFGQGEETQYF. The chain uses TRBV5-1 and TRBJ2-5; 10 positions agree with TRBD1. V lost 2 bases, J lost 3 bases, and 1 base stayed unmatched. This CDR3 comprises 14 residues. CDR1 and CDR2 (germline): SGHRS, YFSETQ.